This T cell receptor (beta chain) appears in the sequencing data of a study of OX40 agonist ivuxolimab in advanced cancers. Findings and limits, study-wide: Antigen targets of the expanded peripheral T cells went undetermined. The study observed clonal expansion of CD4+ and CD8+ blood T cells by week 6 at 0.1 to 3.0 mg/kg.

Profiling relied on immunoSEQ multiplex PCR, and the TCRdb table lists in-frame clones only, not all of them. The table lists some 78,000 clones, more than 85% of them singletons, with around 0.94% in the top ten. Patients with a history of autoimmune disease or on systemic immunosuppression were excluded. V shed 4 bases and J shed 0 bases, with 16 bases lying between them. The CDR3 sequence is 17 residues long. Looked up from germline, CDR1 is MNHNS and CDR2 is SASEGT. This clone occurred a few times. Its specificity is unknown. The sequence came from an adult with an advanced solid tumor such as melanoma, head and neck, liver or kidney cancer. This rearrangement joins TRBV6-1 to TRBJ1-5; possibly TRBD1 for D (5 bases). Sample: CD4+ or CD8+ T cells sorted from blood, taken in a trial of the OX40 agonist ivuxolimab. The CDR3 protein is CASSGSQGWYSNQPQHF. Written as DNA, the CDR3 is TGTGCCAGCAGTGGGAGTCAGGGTTGGTATAGCAATCAGCCCCAGCATTTT.